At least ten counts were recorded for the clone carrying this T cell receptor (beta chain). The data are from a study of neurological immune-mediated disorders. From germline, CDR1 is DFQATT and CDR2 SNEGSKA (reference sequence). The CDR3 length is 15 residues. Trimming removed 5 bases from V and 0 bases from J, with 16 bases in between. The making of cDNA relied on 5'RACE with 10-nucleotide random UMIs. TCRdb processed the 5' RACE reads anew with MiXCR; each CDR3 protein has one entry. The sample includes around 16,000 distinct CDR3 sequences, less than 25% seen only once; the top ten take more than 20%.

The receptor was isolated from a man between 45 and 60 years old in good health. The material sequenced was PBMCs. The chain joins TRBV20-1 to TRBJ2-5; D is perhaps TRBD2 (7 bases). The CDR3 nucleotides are TGCAGTGCTTCAGGGGCTAGCGGCCACCAAGAGACCCAGTACTTC. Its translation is CSASGASGHQETQYF.